This T cell receptor beta chain was sequenced in a study of blood T cells in healthy people across ages. This CDR3 has 13 amino acids. CDR1 is KGHDR and CDR2 is SFDVKD in the germline V gene. V was trimmed by 6 bases and J by 5 bases, leaving 12 bases between them. Isolation yielded PBMCs, at least 6.5 million per sample, in every case. Alongside a J-beta primer mix, a sample-barcoded 5' primer served in a second PCR lasting about 6 to 11 cycles. Each cDNA molecule received a tag from a template-switch adaptor that had 12 random nucleotides. The study obtained at least 3 million CDR3-containing paired-end reads from every sample. TCRdb re-called the 5' RACE reads with MiXCR, one entry per CDR3 protein. Of 700,000 to 900,000 distinct CDR3 sequences listed, roughly 25% are singletons. The data also belong to a second study, concerning T cells of mothers and their children.

The chain recombines TRBV24-1 with TRBJ2-5; the D gene is possibly TRBD2 (5 bases). The sequencing sample was made of blood. This receptor was obtained from a boy aged 5 to 17 in good health. CDR3 sequence (DNA): TGTGCCACCAGTCGAAACGGGAAGGAGACCCAGTACTTC. Amino acid sequence: CATSRNGKETQYF.